This entry lists 27 T cell receptor beta chains sequenced from one sample in a study of cytomegalovirus exposure and HLA in healthy donors. Some clones are missing from TCRdb's copy, which holds only in-frame ones; the method was immunoSEQ multiplex PCR. This sample has 75,000 to 95,000 clones, with approximately 96% found just once. Source material: PBMCs. Receptors originate from a man aged 18 to 30 in good health and CMV-seronegative.

This clone has just one count. The chain carries TRBV9 and TRBJ2-5, with 10 bases matching TRBD2. The CDR3 covers 18 residues. Germline CDR1 and CDR2: SGDLS and YYNGEE. The ends lost 0 bases at V and 1 base at J; junction bases unmatched: 9. DNA for the CDR3: TGTGCCAGCAGCGTAGGGGCTAGCGGGAGAGGGGCCCAAGAGACCCAGTACTTC. It translates to CASSVGASGRGAQETQYF.

This sequence joins TRBV10-1 and TRBJ2-2; 12 bases are shared with TRBD1. This CDR3 has 15 amino acids. Germline loops: CDR1 WNHNN, CDR2 SYGVQD (reference sequence). With V trimmed by 6 bases and J by 6 bases, 5 bases remained unmatched. The CDR3 nucleotides read TGCGCCAGCAGCCGGGACAGGGGGCGTCCCGGGGAGCTGTTTTTT. This sequence encodes CASSRDRGRPGELFF.

The gene calls are TRBV4-1 and TRBJ2-2; TRBD1 matches at 7 bases. Germline CDR1 reads MGHRA; CDR2 reads YSYEKL. The trim removed 5 bases at V and 1 base at J, leaving 4 bases unmatched. CDR3 length equals 15 residues. CDR3 amino acids: CASSFGTENTGELFF. The CDR3 coding sequence is TGCGCCAGCAGCTTCGGGACAGAGAACACCGGGGAGCTGTTTTTT.

The chain employs TRBV10-3 and TRBJ1-3; D unclear. Trimming left V 0 bases short and J 0 bases short, with 9 bases between. The CDR3 is made up of 16 amino acids. Germline V gene data show CDR1 as ENHRY and CDR2 as SYGVKD. This chain's CDR3 is CAISESIATSGNTIYF. The CDR3 DNA reads TGTGCCATCAGTGAGTCGATAGCCACCTCTGGAAACACCATATATTTT.

The chain joins TRBV4-1 to TRBJ2-1; 9 bases line up with TRBD2. CDR3 length: 16 amino acids. The V segment lost 2 bases and the J segment 1 base; nucleotides outside the gene matches: 3. From germline, CDR1 is MGHRA and CDR2 YSYEKL. The CDR3 DNA is TGCGCCAGCAGCCAACAAGCGGGGGGATCCTACAATGAGCAGTTCTTC. Protein product: CASSQQAGGSYNEQFF.

The V call is TRBV19, the J call TRBJ1-2, with D hard to call. The germline CDR1 and CDR2 sequences are LNHDA and SQIVND (reference sequence). V lost 1 base, J lost 3 bases, and 6 bases lay in between. The CDR3 sequence is 13 residues long. CDR3 nucleotide sequence: TGTGCCAGTAGTATAGGGGAGGACTATGGCTACACCTTC. It codes for CASSIGEDYGYTF.

The rearrangement joins TRBV11-2 to TRBJ2-7; D not resolved. This CDR3 spans 13 amino acids. The V gene's germline CDR1 is SGHAT and CDR2 FQNNGV. Between the trimmed V and J ends, which lost 3 bases and 3 bases, there was a span of 9 bases. In nucleotides, the CDR3 is TGTGCCAGCAGCTTCTTCGGCGGCTACGAGCAGTACTTC. Translated, it gives CASSFFGGYEQYF.

This clone was observed once. The chain employs TRBV6-5 and TRBJ1-1; possibly TRBD1 for D (5 bases). Trimming pared 2 bases from V and 0 bases from J, leaving 10 bases between. Germline CDR1 is MNHEY and CDR2 is SVGAGI. The CDR3 runs to 15 residues. CDR3 region: CASSYQGGMNTEAFF. In DNA form, the CDR3 reads TGTGCCAGCAGTTACCAGGGAGGAATGAACACTGAAGCTTTCTTT.

The chain links TRBV6-1 to TRBJ2-7; 7 nucleotides match TRBD2. Germline CDR1 is MNHNS and CDR2 is SASEGT. After removal of 2 bases from V and 4 bases from J, the junction contained 8 bases not matched to a gene. The CDR3 has 15 residues. CDR3 residues: CASSEQTSSVYEQYF. CDR3 DNA sequence: TGTGCCAGCAGTGAACAGACTAGCTCAGTTTACGAGCAGTACTTC.

This clone appeared once. The rearrangement links TRBV28 to TRBJ2-7; a weak D match, TRBD2 (6 bases). Germline CDR1 and CDR2: MDHEN and SYDVKM. V was cut by 4 bases and J by 0 bases, with 10 bases left in between. The CDR3 length is 14 residues. CDR3 sequence (DNA): TGTGCCAGCAGTTCCGCCGGGAGCTCCTACGAGCAGTACTTC. Its protein is CASSSAGSSYEQYF.

The chain has TRBV4-2 and TRBJ2-1, with 12 positions matching TRBD2. The V gene's germline CDR1 is LGHNA and CDR2 YNFKEQ. J gave up 5 bases and V 0 bases, and 2 bases lay outside the gene matches. The CDR3 covers 16 residues. The CDR3 is CASSQDPSGRDNEQFF. As DNA, the CDR3 is TGTGCCAGCAGCCAAGATCCTAGCGGGAGGGACAATGAGCAGTTCTTC.

This clone was found once. The genes are TRBV6-1 and TRBJ2-2; D is unclear. Germline V gene data show CDR1 as MNHNS and CDR2 as SASEGT. There are 15 residues in the CDR3. Trimming removed 4 bases at V and 0 bases at J, with 9 bases between. CDR3 in amino acids: CASSALQTNTGELFF. The CDR3 bases are TGTGCCAGCAGTGCTCTACAGACGAACACCGGGGAGCTGTTTTTT.

This chain joins TRBV19 and TRBJ2-1, with D possibly TRBD2 on 6 matching bases. This CDR3 comprises 17 residues. CDR1 is LNHDA and CDR2 is SQIVND in the germline V gene (reference sequence). Trimming took 3 bases from V and 0 from J, leaving 15 bases between them. The CDR3 protein is CASSISSGISSYNEQFF. As DNA, the CDR3 is TGTGCCAGTAGTATTAGTAGCGGAATTAGCTCCTACAATGAGCAGTTCTTC.

The genes are TRBV29-1 and TRBJ2-1; 11 nucleotides match TRBD2. The ends lost 8 bases at V and 4 bases at J; junction bases unmatched: 4. Germline V gene sequence: CDR1 SQVTM, CDR2 ANQGSEA. The CDR3 spans 13 residues. The CDR3 region is CSSGTSGYNEQFF. Here the CDR3 DNA reads TGCAGCTCTGGGACTAGCGGATACAATGAGCAGTTCTTC.

This chain connects TRBV11-1 to TRBJ2-3; 11 nucleotides match TRBD2. With V trimmed by 2 bases and J by 0 bases, 4 bases remained unmatched. The CDR3 totals 17 residues. Per the germline V gene, CDR1 is SGHAT and CDR2 is FQDESV (reference sequence). This chain's CDR3 is CASSLWGTSGSTDTQYF. CDR3 sequence (DNA): TGTGCCAGCAGCTTATGGGGGACTAGCGGCAGCACAGATACGCAGTATTTT.

The chain uses TRBV28 and TRBJ1-1; D gene ambiguous. CDR1 and CDR2 from the germline V gene are MDHEN and SYDVKM. The CDR3 has 10 residues. The chain's CDR3 is CVSGSTEAFF. In DNA form, the CDR3 reads TGTGTTTCGGGGTCAACTGAAGCTTTCTTT.

This sequence joins TRBV27 and TRBJ2-5; 7 bases line up with TRBD1. The germline V gene encodes CDR1 MNHEY and CDR2 SMNVEV (reference sequence). CDR3 size: 15 residues. V lost 7 bases, J lost 3 bases, and 11 bases stayed unmatched. The CDR3 DNA reads TGTGCCAGCAATACCCTGGACAGGAAAAAAGAGACCCAGTACTTC. It translates to CASNTLDRKKETQYF.

CDR3 region: CASSLVASSTDTQYF. The CDR3 region has the DNA TGTGCCAGCAGCTTAGTAGCGTCTAGCACAGATACGCAGTATTTT. The rearrangement uses TRBV11-3 and TRBJ2-3; the D gene is possibly TRBD2 (5 bases). The CDR3 is 15 amino acids. The germline CDR1 and CDR2 sequences are SGHNT and YENEEA. The V and J ends lost 1 base and 0 bases respectively, with 8 bases between them.

The chain recombines TRBV28 with TRBJ2-4; D might be TRBD2 (5 bases). Germline lookup yields CDR1 MDHEN and CDR2 SYDVKM. V was pared by 5 bases and J by 8 bases, with 22 bases between. The CDR3 is made up of 16 amino acids. CDR3 nucleotides: TGTGCCAGCAGTCCTATGAGGGCGGCCGGGAAGTACATTCAGTACTTC. It translates to CASSPMRAAGKYIQYF.

V is TRBV27 and J is TRBJ2-1; D might be TRBD2 (6 bases). V lost 5 bases and J lost 6, with 14 bases in between. CDR1 MNHEY and CDR2 SMNVEV come from the germline V gene (reference sequence). CDR3 size: 14 residues. The CDR3 region has the DNA TGTGCCAGCAGTGGGTGGGGGGTGAGCAATGAGCAGTTCTTC. Translated, it gives CASSGWGVSNEQFF.

V and J are TRBV30 and TRBJ1-2; 10 positions agree with TRBD1. This CDR3 region has 16 residues. The germline V gene has CDR1 GTSNPN and CDR2 SVGIG (reference sequence). V gave up 0 bases and J gave up 5 bases; unmatched junction bases: 9. CDR3 coding DNA: TGTGCCTGGAGTGTCTACGGGACAGGGGTAGGATATGGCTACACCTTC. Protein sequence: CAWSVYGTGVGYGYTF.

The chain joins TRBV5-6 to TRBJ1-1; 8 nucleotides agree with TRBD1. From germline, CDR1 is SGHDT and CDR2 YYEEEE. The CDR3 is 18 amino acids. Trimming cost V 2 bases and J 5 bases; bases outside gene matches: 17. The CDR3 region has the DNA TGTGCCAGCAGCTTCACATATCAGGGGGCGGGAATACGGACTGAAGCTTTCTTT. Translated, it gives CASSFTYQGAGIRTEAFF.

This clone was seen a handful of times. The rearrangement links TRBV4-1 to TRBJ2-1; perhaps TRBD2 as D (5 bases). Deletions cut 4 bases from V and 4 bases from J, with 11 bases between. Germline V CDR1 and CDR2: MGHRA, YSYEKL. The CDR3 totals 14 residues. CDR3: CASSPHGLYNEQFF. CDR3 DNA sequence: TGCGCCAGCAGCCCACACGGACTGTACAATGAGCAGTTCTTC.

The rearrangement joins TRBV2 to TRBJ1-1; D may be TRBD1 (5 bases). With 2 bases removed from V and 0 bases from J, the gap between germline ends came to 13 bases. The CDR3 extends over 16 amino acids. Germline CDR1 is SNHLY and CDR2 is FYNNEI. In DNA, the CDR3 is TGTGCCAGCAGTGAATCTGCAGGGTTCATGAACACTGAAGCTTTCTTT. It specifies CASSESAGFMNTEAFF. The full variable domain, rest sourced from reference TRBV2 and TRBJ1-1, is EPEVTQTPSHQVTQMGQEVILRCVPISNHLYFYWYRQILGQKVEFLVSFYNNEISEKSEIFDDQFSVERPDGSNFTLKIRSTKLEDSAMYFCASSESAGFMNTEAFFGQGTRLTVV.

The chain links TRBV9 to TRBJ1-2; the D is unclear. The CDR3 totals 15 residues. Germline lookup yields CDR1 SGDLS and CDR2 YYNGEE. Trimming cost V 0 bases and J 1 base, with 10 bases left between them. CDR3 loop: CASSVDWSDNYGYTF. In DNA form, the CDR3 reads TGTGCCAGCAGCGTAGATTGGTCAGATAACTATGGCTACACCTTC.

This clone came up once. The rearrangement links TRBV19 to TRBJ2-1, with 15 bases aligning to TRBD2. Trimming removed 5 bases from V and 9 bases from J; junction bases left unmatched: 8. The germline CDR1 and CDR2 sequences are LNHDA and SQIVND (reference sequence). The CDR3 spans 16 residues. CDR3 sequence (DNA): TGTGCCAGTAGTCTCGGACTAGCGGGAGGGCCTGGTGAGCAGTTCTTC. This translates into CASSLGLAGGPGEQFF.

The rearrangement joins TRBV5-5 to TRBJ1-2, with a weak D call TRBD1 (6 bases). V was cut by 7 bases and J by 2 bases, with 21 bases left in between. This CDR3 comprises 16 residues. Germline loops: CDR1 SGHKS, CDR2 YYEKEE (reference sequence). The CDR3 is CASLVGTLQRNYGYTF. The CDR3 nucleotides are TGTGCCAGCCTCGTAGGGACACTTCAACGCAACTATGGCTACACCTTC.